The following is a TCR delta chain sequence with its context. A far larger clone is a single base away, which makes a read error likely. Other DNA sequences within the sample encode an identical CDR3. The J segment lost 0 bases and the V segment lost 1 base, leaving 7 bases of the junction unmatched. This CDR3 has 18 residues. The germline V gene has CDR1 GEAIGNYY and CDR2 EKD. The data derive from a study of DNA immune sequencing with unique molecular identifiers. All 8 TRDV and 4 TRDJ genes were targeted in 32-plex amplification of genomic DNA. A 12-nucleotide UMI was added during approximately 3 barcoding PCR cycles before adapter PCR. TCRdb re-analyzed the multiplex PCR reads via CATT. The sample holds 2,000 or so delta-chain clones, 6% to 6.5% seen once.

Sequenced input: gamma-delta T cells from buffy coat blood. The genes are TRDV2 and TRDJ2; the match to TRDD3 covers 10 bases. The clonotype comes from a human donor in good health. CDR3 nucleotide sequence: TGTGCCTGTGACACACTGGATCTGGGGGATACTTTGACAGCACAACTCTTCTTT. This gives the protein CACDTLDLGDTLTAQLFF.